This entry features one TCR beta chain sequence. The sample comes from a study of shared clonotypes between healthy human individuals. Some clones are missing from TCRdb's copy, which holds only in-frame ones; the method was immunoSEQ multiplex PCR. The sample lists approximately 1,500,000 clones; 98% were seen once. The CDR3 is made up of 17 amino acids. Germline CDR1 LNHNV, CDR2 YYDKDF (reference sequence). With V trimmed by 6 bases and J by 5 bases, 14 bases remained unmatched. The chain couples TRBV15 to TRBJ2-2; 8 positions agree with TRBD2. The sequenced sample consisted of naive CD4+ T cells sorted from blood. Subset: CD45RA+ positively selected. This clonotype originated in a man younger than 40 in good health. CDR3 nucleotides: TGTGCCACCAGGGGAACAGCGGGAGTTAAATTTACCGGGGAGCTGTTTTTT. It translates to CATRGTAGVKFTGELFF.